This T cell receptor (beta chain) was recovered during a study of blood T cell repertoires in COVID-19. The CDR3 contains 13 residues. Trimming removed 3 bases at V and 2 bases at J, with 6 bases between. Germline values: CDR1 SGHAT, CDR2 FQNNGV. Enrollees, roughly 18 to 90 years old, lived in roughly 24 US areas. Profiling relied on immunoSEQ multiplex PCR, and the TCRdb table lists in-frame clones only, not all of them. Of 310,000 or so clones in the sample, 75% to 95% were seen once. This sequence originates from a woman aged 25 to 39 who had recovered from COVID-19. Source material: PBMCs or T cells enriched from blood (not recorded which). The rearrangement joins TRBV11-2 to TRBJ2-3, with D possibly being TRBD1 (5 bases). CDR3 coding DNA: TGTGCCAGCAGCTTGGACAACACAGATACGCAGTATTTT. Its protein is CASSLDNTDTQYF.